This T cell receptor beta chain derives from a study of T cells in Graves' hyperthyroidism and ophthalmopathy. This clonotype appeared a few times. Template material for amplifying TCR beta CDR3 regions consisted of RNA transcripts. RT-PCR in the first round (using the HTBI primer set) targeted the TCR CDR3. TCRdb analysed the multiplex PCR reads with MiXCR anew, one entry per CDR3 protein. The data hold more than 650,000 distinct CDR3 sequences, with around 15% observed a single time. The sequence was obtained from a woman aged 18-29 years with Graves' hyperthyroidism. Sequences were obtained from blood.

The DNA for the CDR3 is TGCAGTGCTGTATCCGGGACTAGCGGACGCAATGAGCAGTTCTTC. This translates into CSAVSGTSGRNEQFF. The chain couples TRBV20-1 to TRBJ2-1; 11 positions agree with TRBD2. The V and J ends lost 5 bases and 6 bases, in that order; junction bases with no gene match: 9. This CDR3 is built from 15 residues. The germline CDR1 and CDR2 sequences are DFQATT and SNEGSKA (reference sequence).